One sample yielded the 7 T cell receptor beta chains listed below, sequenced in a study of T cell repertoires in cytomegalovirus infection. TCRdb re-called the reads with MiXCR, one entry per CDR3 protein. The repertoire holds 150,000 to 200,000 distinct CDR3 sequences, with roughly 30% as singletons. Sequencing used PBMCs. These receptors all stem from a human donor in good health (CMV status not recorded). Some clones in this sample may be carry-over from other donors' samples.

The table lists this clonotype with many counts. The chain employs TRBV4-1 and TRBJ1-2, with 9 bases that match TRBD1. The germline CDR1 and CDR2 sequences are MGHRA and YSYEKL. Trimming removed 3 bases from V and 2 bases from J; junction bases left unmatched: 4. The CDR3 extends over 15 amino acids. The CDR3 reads CASSHTGGANYGYTF. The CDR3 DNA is TGCGCCAGCAGCCACACAGGGGGCGCAAACTATGGCTACACCTTC.

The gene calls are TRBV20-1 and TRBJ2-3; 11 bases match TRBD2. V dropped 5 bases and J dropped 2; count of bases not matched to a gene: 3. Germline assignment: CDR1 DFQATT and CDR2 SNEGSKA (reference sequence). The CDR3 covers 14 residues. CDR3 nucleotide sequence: TGCAGTGCTCTTAGCGGGGGGGCCACAGATACGCAGTATTTT. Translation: CSALSGGATDTQYF.

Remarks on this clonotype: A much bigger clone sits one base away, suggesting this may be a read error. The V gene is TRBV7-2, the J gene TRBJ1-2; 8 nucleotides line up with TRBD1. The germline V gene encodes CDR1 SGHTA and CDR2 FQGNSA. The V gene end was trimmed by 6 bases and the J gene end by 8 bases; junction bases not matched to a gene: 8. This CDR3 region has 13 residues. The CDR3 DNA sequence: TGTGCCAGCAGTTTGACAGGGGTTTGCGGCTACACCTTC. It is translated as CASSLTGVCGYTF.

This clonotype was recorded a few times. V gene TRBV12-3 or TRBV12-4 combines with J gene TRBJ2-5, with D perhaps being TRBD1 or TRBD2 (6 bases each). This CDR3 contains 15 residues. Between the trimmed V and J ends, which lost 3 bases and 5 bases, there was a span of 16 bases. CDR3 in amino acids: CASSFGGGPLETQYF. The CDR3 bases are TGTGCCAGCAGTTTTGGAGGGGGACCACTCGAGACCCAGTACTTC.

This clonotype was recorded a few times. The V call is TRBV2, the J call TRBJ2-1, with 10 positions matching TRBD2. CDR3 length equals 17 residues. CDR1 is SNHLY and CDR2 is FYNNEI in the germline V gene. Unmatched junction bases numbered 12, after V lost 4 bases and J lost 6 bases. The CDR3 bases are TGTGCCAGCAGTGTCCCAGCCGGGACTAGCGAAGGCAATGAGCAGTTCTTC. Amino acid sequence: CASSVPAGTSEGNEQFF.

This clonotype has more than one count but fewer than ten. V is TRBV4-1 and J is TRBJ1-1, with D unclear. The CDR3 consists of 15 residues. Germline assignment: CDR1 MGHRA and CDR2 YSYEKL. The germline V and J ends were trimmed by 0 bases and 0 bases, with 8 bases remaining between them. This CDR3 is CASSQDRQMNTEAFF. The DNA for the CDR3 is TGCGCCAGCAGCCAAGATAGGCAGATGAACACTGAAGCTTTCTTT.

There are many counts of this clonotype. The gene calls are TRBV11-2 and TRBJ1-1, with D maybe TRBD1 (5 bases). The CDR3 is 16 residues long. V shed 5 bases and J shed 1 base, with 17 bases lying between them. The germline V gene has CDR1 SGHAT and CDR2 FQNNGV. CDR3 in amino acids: CASSPSRGAENTEAFF. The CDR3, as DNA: TGTGCCAGCAGCCCGTCCCGTGGGGCCGAGAACACTGAAGCTTTCTTT.